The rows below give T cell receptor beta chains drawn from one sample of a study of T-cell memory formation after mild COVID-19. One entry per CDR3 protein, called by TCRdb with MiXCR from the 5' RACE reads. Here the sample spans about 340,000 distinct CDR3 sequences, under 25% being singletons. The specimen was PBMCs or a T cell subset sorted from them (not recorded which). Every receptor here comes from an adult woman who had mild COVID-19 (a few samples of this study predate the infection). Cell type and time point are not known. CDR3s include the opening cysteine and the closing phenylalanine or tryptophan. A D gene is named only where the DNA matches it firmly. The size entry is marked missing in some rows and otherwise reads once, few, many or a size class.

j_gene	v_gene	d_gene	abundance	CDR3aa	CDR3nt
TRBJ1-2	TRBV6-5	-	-	CASSQGGRGGYTF	TGTGCCAGCAGCCAAGGGGGGCGCGGGGGCTACACCTTC
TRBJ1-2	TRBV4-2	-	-	CASSQGGQGTSYTF	TGTGCCAGCAGCCAAGGAGGTCAGGGAACTTCCTACACCTTC
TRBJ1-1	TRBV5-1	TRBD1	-	CASSLELGQVQNTEAFF	TGCGCCAGCAGCTTGGAACTGGGACAGGTTCAGAACACTGAAGCTTTCTTT
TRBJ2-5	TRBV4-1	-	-	CASSQEQRRETQYF	TGCGCCAGCAGCCAAGAACAGAGGAGAGAGACCCAGTACTTC
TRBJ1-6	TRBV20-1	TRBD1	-	CSANGQGYNSPLHF	TGCAGTGCTAACGGACAGGGTTATAATTCACCCCTCCACTTT
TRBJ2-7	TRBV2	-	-	CASRTGRYEQYF	TGTGCCAGCAGGACAGGGAGGTACGAGCAGTACTTC
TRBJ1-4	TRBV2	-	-	CASRDKNEKLFF	TGTGCCAGCCGGGATAAGAATGAAAAACTGTTTTTT
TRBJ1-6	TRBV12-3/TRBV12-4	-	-	CATQRGNSPLHF	TGTGCCACGCAAAGGGGTAATTCACCCCTCCACTTT
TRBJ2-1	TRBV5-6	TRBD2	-	CASSFYGTSSYNEQFF	TGTGCCAGCAGTTTTTACGGGACTAGCAGTTACAATGAGCAGTTCTTC
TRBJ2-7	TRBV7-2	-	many	CASSSNGYYEQYF	TGTGCCAGCAGCTCAAACGGATATTACGAGCAGTACTTC
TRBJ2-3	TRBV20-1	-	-	CSARPAGRPTDTQYF	TGCAGTGCTCGCCCAGCAGGGAGGCCCACAGATACGCAGTATTTT
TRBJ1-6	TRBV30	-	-	CAWTRVGSNSPLHF	TGTGCCTGGACCAGGGTTGGGAGTAATTCACCCCTCCACTTT
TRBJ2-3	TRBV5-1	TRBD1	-	CASSPAVAGQVADTQYF	TGCGCCAGCAGCCCAGCGGTGGCCGGACAGGTAGCAGATACGCAGTATTTT
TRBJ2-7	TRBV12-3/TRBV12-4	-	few	CASTKRGERYEQYF	TGTGCCAGCACCAAAAGAGGGGAACGGTACGAGCAGTACTTC
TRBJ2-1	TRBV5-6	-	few	CASSLGLGSSYNEQFF	TGTGCCAGCAGCTTAGGGCTCGGGAGCTCCTACAATGAGCAGTTCTTC
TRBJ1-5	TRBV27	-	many	CASSLEEAAPQHF	TGTGCCAGCAGTTTAGAGGAGGCGGCGCCCCAGCATTTT
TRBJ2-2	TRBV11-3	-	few	CASSPSGARGAGELFF	TGTGCCAGCAGTCCGAGTGGTGCCAGGGGCGCCGGGGAGCTGTTTTTT
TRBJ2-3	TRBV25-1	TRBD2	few	CASSELLPERELRHTQYF	TGTGCCAGCAGTGAGCTTCTACCAGAGCGGGAGTTGCGTCATACGCAGTATTTT
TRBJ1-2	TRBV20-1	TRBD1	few	CSARPGQVPKGYTF	TGCAGTGCTAGGCCGGGACAGGTACCTAAAGGCTACACCTTC
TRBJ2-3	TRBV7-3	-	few	CASSLFPSTDTQYF	TGTGCCAGCAGCTTATTCCCTAGCACAGATACGCAGTATTTT
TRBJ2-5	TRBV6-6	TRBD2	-	CASEPGLAGETQETQYF	TGTGCCAGTGAACCGGGACTAGCGGGGGAAACACAAGAGACCCAGTACTTC
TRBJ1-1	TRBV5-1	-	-	CASSLGEDLNTEAFF	TGCGCCAGCAGCTTGGGGGAAGACTTGAACACTGAAGCTTTCTTT
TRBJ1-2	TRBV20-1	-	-	CSARDNRVGYTF	TGCAGTGCTAGAGACAACAGGGTCGGCTACACCTTC
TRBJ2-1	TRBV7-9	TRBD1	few	CASTSTGSLLLDEQFF	TGTGCCAGCACCTCGACAGGGTCCCTCCTCCTGGATGAGCAGTTCTTC
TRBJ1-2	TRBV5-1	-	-	CASSGGDGSYGYTF	TGCGCCAGCAGCGGGGGGGATGGATCCTATGGCTACACCTTC
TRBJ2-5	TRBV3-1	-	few	CASSQATQSETQYF	TGTGCCAGCAGCCAAGCGACGCAATCAGAGACCCAGTACTTC
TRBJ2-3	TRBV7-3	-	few	CASSSGGGTDTQYF	TGTGCCAGCAGTTCGGGGGGCGGCACAGATACGCAGTATTTT
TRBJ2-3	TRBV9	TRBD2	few	CASSVGLAGGVENTDTQYF	TGTGCCAGCAGCGTTGGACTAGCGGGAGGAGTTGAGAACACAGATACGCAGTATTTT
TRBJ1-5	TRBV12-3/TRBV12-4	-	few	CASSQGNQPQHF	TGTGCCAGCAGTCAAGGCAATCAGCCCCAGCATTTT
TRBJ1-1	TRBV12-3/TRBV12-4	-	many	CASRDGGGNTEAFF	TGCGCCTCCCGCGACGGGGGAGGGAACACTGAAGCTTTCTTT
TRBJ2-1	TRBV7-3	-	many	CASSTPRDGSSYNEQFF	TGTGCCAGCAGCACCCCTCGGGACGGGAGCTCCTACAATGAGCAGTTCTTC
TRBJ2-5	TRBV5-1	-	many	CASSPQAGSQETQYF	TGCGCCAGCAGCCCCCAGGCAGGGTCCCAAGAGACCCAGTACTTC
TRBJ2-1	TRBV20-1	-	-	CSARVRVEHFF	TGCAGTGCTAGAGTGAGAGTTGAGCACTTCTTC